The sample holds a few counts of the clone carrying this T cell receptor (beta chain). The antigen remains undetermined. Depths of 1 in 200,000 to 1 in 1 million T cells were the sequencing target. Data came from immunoSEQ multiplex PCR; TCRdb stores just in-frame clones and leaves some out. This sample has a few hundred thousand clones, with over 60% found just once. This sample is drawn from a study of cytotoxic CD8 clonotypes in ibrutinib-treated CLL. Study outcomes and limitations: Public clonotypes occurred uncommonly; on treatment, they contracted or remained stable. In sustained-remission versus progressing patients, sampling times differed.

CDR1 is SGHDN and CDR2 is FVKESK in the germline V gene. Between the trimmed V and J ends, which lost 0 bases and 1 base, there was a span of 6 bases. This CDR3 comprises 14 residues. This sequence originates from a human donor with chronic lymphocytic leukemia. The rearrangement links TRBV14 to TRBJ1-1; D remains unclear. The sample in question was PBMCs, obtained after 36 months of ibrutinib treatment. In DNA, the CDR3 is TGTGCCAGCAGCCAAGAAGCATCGAACACTGAAGCTTTCTTT. Translation: CASSQEASNTEAFF. Full variable domain (missing parts from reference TRBV14 and TRBJ1-1): EAGVTQFPSHSVIEKGQTVTLRCDPISGHDNLYWYRRVMGKEIKFLLHFVKESKQDESGMPNNRFLAERTGGTYSTLKVQPAELEDSGVYFCASSQEASNTEAFFGQGTRLTVV.